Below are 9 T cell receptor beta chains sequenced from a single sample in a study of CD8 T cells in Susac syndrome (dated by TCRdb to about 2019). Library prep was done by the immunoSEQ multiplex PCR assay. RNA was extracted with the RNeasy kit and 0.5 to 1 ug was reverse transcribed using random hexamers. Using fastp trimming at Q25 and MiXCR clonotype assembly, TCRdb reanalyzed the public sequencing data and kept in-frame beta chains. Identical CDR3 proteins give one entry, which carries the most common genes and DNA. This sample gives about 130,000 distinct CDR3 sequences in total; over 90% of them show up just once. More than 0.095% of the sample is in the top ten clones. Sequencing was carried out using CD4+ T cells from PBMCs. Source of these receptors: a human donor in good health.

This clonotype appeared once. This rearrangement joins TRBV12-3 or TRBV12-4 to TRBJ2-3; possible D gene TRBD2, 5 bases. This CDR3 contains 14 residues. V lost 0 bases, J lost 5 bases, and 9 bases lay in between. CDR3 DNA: TGTGCCAGCAGTTTAGCGGGAGTCAAAGATACGCAGTATTTT. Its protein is CASSLAGVKDTQYF.

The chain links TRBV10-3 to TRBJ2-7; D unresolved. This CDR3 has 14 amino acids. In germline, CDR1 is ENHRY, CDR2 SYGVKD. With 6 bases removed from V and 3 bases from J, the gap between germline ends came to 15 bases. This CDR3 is CAIRDPQDYYEQYF. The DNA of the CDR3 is TGTGCCATCAGGGACCCCCAGGATTACTACGAGCAGTACTTC.

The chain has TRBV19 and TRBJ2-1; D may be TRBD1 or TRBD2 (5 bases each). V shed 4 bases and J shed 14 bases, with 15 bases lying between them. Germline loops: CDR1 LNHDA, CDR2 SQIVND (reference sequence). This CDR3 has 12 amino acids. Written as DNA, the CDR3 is TGTGCCAGTAGTACCCTTTTGGGGGAGAAGTTCTTC. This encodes CASSTLLGEKFF.

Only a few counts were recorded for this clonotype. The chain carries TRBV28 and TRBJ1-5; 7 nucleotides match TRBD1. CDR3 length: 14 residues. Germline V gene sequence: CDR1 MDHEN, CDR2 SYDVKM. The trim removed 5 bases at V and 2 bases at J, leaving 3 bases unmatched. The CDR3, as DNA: TGTGCCAGCAGTCTCGGGACAGGCAATCAGCCCCAGCATTTT. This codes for CASSLGTGNQPQHF.

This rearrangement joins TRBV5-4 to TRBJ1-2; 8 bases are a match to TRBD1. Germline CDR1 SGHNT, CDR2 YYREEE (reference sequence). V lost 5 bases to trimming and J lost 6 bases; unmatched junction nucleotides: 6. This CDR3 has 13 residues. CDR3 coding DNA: TGTGCCAGCAGACTGACAGGGGCGGATGGCTACACCTTC. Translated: CASRLTGADGYTF.

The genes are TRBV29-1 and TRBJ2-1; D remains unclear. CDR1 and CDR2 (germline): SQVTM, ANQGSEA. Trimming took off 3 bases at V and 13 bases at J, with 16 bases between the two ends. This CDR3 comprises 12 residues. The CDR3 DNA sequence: TGCAGCGTTGAGGAGAAAACGAAAGCTCAGTTCTTC. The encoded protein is CSVEEKTKAQFF.

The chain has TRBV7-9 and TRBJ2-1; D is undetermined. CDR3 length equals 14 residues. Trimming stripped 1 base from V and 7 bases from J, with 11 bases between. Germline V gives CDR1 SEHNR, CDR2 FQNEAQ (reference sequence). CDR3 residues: CASSLGGSLNEQFF. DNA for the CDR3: TGTGCCAGCAGCTTAGGGGGTTCGCTTAATGAGCAGTTCTTC. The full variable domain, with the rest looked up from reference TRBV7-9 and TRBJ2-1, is DTGVSQNPRHKITKRGQNVTFRCDPISEHNRLYWYRQTLGQGPEFLTYFQNEAQLEKSRLLSDRFSAERPKGSFSTLEIQRTEQGDSAMYLCASSLGGSLNEQFFGPGTRLTVL.

The CDR3 reads CASSLGWGQDYEQYF. For the CDR3, the DNA is TGTGCCAGCAGCTTGGGTTGGGGACAGGACTACGAGCAGTACTTC. The chain carries TRBV5-4 and TRBJ2-7; TRBD1 matches at 8 bases. This CDR3 spans 15 amino acids. V shed 0 bases, J shed 3 bases, and the junction held 5 bases outside the gene matches. Germline V gene lookup returns CDR1 SGHNT and CDR2 YYREEE (reference sequence).

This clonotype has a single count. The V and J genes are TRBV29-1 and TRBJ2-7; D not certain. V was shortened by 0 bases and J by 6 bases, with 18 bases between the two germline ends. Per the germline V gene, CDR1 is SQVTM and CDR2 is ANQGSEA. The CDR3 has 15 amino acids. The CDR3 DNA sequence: TGCAGCGTTGAAGACCCTCGCCGGGCTGAAGGCGAGCAGTACTTC. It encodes CSVEDPRRAEGEQYF.